This T cell receptor (beta chain) appears in the sequencing data of a study of blood T cells in healthy people across ages. The study's findings and limits: Older age went with lower TCR beta diversity per million T cells, in a roughly linear way. Fewer expanded clones and more diversity marked long-lived versus aged donors.

Concerning this clonotype: Its antigen is undetermined.

It was with a sample-barcoded 5' primer and a J-beta primer mix that a second PCR of roughly 7 to 11 cycles was run. At least 3 million CDR3-containing paired-end reads were obtained per sample. TCRdb recomputed calls from the 5' RACE reads with MiXCR, one row per CDR3 protein. The sample shows fewer than 900,000 distinct CDR3 sequences, 43% of them seen only once. Per germline, CDR1 MGHDK and CDR2 SYGVNS. The CDR3 length is 13 residues. The ends were cut back, 3 bases at V and 9 bases at J, with 14 bases in the middle. The sample was blood. The chain is built from TRBV25-1 and TRBJ2-5, with D perhaps matching TRBD1 (5 bases). The TCR comes from a woman aged 55-75 years in good health. The CDR3 DNA follows: TGTGCCAGCAGTGACAGGGTTGGAGTAGCCCAGTACTTC. Amino acids: CASSDRVGVAQYF.